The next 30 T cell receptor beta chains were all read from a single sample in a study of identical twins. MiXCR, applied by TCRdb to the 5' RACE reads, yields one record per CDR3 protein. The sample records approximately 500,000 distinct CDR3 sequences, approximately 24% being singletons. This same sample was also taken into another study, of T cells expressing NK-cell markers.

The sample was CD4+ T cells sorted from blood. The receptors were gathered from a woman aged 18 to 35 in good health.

The CDR3 DNA is TGCAGTGCTATTGGTAGGTTTCGGGGGAACACTGAAGCTTTCTTT. Translated: CSAIGRFRGNTEAFF. The chain employs TRBV20-1 and TRBJ1-1; D not certain. The CDR3 consists of 15 residues. Germline CDR1 and CDR2: DFQATT and SNEGSKA (reference sequence). V lost 4 bases, J lost 1 base, and 16 bases lay in between.

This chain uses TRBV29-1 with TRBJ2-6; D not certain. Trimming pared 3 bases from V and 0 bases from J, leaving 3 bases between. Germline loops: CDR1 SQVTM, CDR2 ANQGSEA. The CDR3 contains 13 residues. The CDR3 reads CSVDNSGANVLTF. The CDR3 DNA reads TGCAGCGTTGACAACTCTGGGGCCAACGTCCTGACTTTC.

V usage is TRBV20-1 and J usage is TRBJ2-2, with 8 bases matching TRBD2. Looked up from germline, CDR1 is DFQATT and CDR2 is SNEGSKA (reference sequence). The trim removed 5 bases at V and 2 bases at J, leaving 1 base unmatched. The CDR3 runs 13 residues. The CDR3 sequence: CSAGTRNTGELFF. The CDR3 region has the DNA TGCAGTGCTGGGACTAGAAACACCGGGGAGCTGTTTTTT.

As DNA, the CDR3 is TGTGCCAGCAGCTCACTGGGGTTGGGAGAGACCCAGTACTTC. As protein: CASSSLGLGETQYF. J is TRBJ2-5 and V is TRBV7-8; D is uncertain. V was pared by 4 bases and J by 4 bases, with 13 bases between. CDR1 SGHVS and CDR2 FQNEAQ come from the germline V gene. This CDR3 has 14 residues.

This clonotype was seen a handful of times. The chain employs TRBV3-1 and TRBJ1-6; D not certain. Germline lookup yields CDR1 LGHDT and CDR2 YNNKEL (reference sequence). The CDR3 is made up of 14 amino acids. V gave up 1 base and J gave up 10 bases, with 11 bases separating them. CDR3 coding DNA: TGTGCCAGCAGCCAAGCAGTCTGGCAATCACCCCTCCACTTT. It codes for CASSQAVWQSPLHF.

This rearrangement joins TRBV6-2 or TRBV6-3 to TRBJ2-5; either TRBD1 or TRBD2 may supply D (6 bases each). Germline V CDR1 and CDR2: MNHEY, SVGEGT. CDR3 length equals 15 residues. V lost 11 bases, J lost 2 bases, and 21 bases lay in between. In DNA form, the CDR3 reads TGTGCCGCCCGACTAGGGGGACCCACTCAAGAGACCCAGTACTTC. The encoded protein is CAARLGGPTQETQYF.

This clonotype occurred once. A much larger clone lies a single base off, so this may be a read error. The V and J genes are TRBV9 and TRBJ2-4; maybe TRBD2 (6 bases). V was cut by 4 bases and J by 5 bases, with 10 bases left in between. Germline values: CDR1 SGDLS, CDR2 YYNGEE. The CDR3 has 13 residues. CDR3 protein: CASSPWEENIQYF. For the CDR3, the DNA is TGTGCCAGCAGCCCCTGGGAGGAAAACATTCAGTACTTC.

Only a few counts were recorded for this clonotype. The CDR3 DNA is TGTGCCAGCAGTTTCCGGAGGGCCACTGAAGCTTTCTTT. It translates to CASSFRRATEAFF. J is TRBJ1-1 and V is TRBV12-3 or TRBV12-4; D gene ambiguous. V lost 3 bases to trimming and J lost 4 bases, with 9 bases between them. This CDR3 has 13 amino acids.

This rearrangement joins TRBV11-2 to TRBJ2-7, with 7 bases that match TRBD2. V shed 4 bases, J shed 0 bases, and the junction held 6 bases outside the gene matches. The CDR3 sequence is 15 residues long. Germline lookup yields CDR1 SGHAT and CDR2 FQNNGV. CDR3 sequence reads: CASSSGEGISYEQYF. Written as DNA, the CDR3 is TGTGCCAGCAGCTCCGGGGAGGGGATCTCCTACGAGCAGTACTTC. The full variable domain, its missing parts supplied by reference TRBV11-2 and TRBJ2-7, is EAGVAQSPRYKIIEKRQSVAFWCNPISGHATLYWYQQILGQGPKLLIQFQNNGVVDDSQLPKDRFSAERLKGVDSTLKIQPAKLEDSAVYLCASSSGEGISYEQYFGPGTRLTVT.

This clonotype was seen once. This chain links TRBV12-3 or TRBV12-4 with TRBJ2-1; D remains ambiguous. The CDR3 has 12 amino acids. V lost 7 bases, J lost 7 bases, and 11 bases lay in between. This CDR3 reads CASISGVNEQFF. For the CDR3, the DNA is TGTGCCAGCATTTCAGGCGTGAATGAGCAGTTCTTC.

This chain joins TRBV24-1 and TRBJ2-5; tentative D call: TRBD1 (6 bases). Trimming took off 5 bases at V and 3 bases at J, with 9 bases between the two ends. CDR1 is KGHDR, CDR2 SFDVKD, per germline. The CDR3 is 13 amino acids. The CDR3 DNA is TGTGCCACCAGTGCCCGGGACAAAGAGACCCAGTACTTC. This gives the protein CATSARDKETQYF.

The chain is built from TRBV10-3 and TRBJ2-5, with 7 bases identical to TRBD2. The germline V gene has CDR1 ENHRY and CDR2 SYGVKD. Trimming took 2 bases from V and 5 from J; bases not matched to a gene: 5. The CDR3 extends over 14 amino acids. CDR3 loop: CAISEAGVGETQYF. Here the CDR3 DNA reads TGTGCCATCAGTGAGGCGGGAGTAGGGGAGACCCAGTACTTC.

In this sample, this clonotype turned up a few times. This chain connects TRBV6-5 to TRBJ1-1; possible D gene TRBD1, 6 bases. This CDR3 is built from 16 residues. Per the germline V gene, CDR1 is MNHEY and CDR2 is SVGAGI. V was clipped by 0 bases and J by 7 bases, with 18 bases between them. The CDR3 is CASSYSRGSGAVEAFF. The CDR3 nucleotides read TGTGCCAGCAGTTACTCCCGGGGGTCGGGGGCAGTTGAAGCTTTCTTT.

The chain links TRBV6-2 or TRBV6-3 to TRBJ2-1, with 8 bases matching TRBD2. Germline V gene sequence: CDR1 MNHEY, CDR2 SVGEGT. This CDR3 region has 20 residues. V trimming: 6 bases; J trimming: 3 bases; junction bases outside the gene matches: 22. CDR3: CASSHIGGSIAGKFYNEQFF. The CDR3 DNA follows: TGTGCCAGCAGCCATATTGGGGGGTCGATAGCGGGGAAGTTCTACAATGAGCAGTTCTTC.

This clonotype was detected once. CDR3 loop: CASSLTRSPGELFF. The CDR3 DNA reads TGTGCCAGCAGCTTAACGCGGTCTCCCGGGGAGCTGTTTTTT. The gene calls are TRBV7-9 and TRBJ2-2, with D unresolved. V was pared by 2 bases and J by 6 bases, with 10 bases between. Germline values: CDR1 SEHNR, CDR2 FQNEAQ (reference sequence). The CDR3 extends over 14 amino acids.

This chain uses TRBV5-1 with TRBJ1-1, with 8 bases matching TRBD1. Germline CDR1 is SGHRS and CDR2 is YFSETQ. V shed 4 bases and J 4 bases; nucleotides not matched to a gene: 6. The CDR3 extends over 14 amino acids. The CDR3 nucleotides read TGCGCCAGCAGCGGACAGGGTGGAATCACTGAAGCTTTCTTT. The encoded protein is CASSGQGGITEAFF.

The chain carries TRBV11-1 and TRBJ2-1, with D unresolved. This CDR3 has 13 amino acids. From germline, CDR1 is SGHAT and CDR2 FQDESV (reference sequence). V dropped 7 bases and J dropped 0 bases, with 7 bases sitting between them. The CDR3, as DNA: TGTGCCAGCATGCCTAGCTCCTACAATGAGCAGTTCTTC. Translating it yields CASMPSSYNEQFF.

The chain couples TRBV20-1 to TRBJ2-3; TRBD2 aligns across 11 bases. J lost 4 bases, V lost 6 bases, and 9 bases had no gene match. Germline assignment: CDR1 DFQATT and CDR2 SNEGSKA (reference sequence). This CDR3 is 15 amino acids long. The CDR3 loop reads CSASSTSGNPDTQYF. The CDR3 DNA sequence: TGCAGTGCCTCCTCGACTAGCGGGAACCCAGATACGCAGTATTTT.

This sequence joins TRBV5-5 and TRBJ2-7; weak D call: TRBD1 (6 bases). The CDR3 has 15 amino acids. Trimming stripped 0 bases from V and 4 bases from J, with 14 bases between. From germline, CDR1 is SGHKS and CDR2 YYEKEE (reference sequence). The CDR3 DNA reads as TGTGCCAGCAGCTTGGGACGACAGGCGTTTTACGAGCAGTACTTC. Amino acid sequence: CASSLGRQAFYEQYF.

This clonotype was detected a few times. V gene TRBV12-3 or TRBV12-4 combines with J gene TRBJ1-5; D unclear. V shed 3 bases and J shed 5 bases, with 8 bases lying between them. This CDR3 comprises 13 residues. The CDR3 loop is CASSFEVYQPQHF. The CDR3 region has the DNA TGTGCCAGCAGTTTCGAGGTTTATCAGCCCCAGCATTTT.

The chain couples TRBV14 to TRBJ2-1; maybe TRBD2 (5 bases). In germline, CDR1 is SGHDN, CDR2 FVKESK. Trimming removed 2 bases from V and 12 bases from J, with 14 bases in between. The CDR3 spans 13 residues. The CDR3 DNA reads TGTGCCAGCAGCCAATCTCGAACGGGGAGGCAGTTCTTC. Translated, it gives CASSQSRTGRQFF.

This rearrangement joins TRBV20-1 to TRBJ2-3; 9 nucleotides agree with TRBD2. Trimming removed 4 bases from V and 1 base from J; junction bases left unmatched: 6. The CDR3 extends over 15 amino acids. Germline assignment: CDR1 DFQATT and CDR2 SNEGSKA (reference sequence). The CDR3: CSATVRGRGTDTQYF. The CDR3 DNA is TGCAGTGCTACCGTCCGCGGGAGGGGCACAGATACGCAGTATTTT.

CDR3 bases: TGTGCCAGCAGCCAAACACCCCAAGGGGCGGGGGGGCAAACCGGGGAGCTGTTTTTT. It codes for CASSQTPQGAGGQTGELFF. The J gene is TRBJ2-2, the V gene TRBV4-2, with 9 bases fitting TRBD2. This CDR3 spans 19 amino acids. J was trimmed by 5 bases and V by 2 bases; bases with no gene match: 15. Per the germline V gene, CDR1 is LGHNA and CDR2 is YNFKEQ.

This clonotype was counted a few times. The CDR3 nucleotides are TGTGCCATCAGTGACAGGGAGCAGGGCTATGGCTACACCTTC. Translation: CAISDREQGYGYTF. The rearrangement joins TRBV10-3 to TRBJ1-2, with TRBD1 as a possible D gene (5 bases). The germline V gene encodes CDR1 ENHRY and CDR2 SYGVKD. The V gene lost 3 bases and the J gene lost 4 bases, with 12 bases spanning the gap. This CDR3 has 14 residues.

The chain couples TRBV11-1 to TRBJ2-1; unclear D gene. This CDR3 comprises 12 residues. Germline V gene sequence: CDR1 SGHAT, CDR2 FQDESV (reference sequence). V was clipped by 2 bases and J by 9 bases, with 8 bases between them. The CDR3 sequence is CASSLRWSEQFF. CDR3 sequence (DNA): TGTGCCAGCAGCTTAAGATGGAGTGAGCAGTTCTTC.

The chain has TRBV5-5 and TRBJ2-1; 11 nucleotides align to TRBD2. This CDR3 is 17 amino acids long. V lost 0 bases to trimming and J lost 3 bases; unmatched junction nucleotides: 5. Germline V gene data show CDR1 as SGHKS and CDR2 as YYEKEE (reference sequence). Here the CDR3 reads CASSLASGGTLYNEQFF. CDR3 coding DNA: TGTGCCAGCAGCTTGGCTAGCGGGGGGACACTCTACAATGAGCAGTTCTTC.

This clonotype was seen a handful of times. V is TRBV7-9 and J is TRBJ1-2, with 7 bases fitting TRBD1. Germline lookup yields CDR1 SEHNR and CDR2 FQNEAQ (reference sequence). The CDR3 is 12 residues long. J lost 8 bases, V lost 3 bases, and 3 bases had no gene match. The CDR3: CASSFDREGYTF. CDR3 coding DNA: TGTGCCAGCAGCTTCGACAGGGAGGGCTACACCTTC.

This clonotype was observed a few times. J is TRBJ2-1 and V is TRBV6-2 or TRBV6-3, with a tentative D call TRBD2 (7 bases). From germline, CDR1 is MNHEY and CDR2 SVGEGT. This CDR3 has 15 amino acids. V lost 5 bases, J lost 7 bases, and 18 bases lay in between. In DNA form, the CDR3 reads TGTGCCAGCAGTACAACGGGGGGCCCCGGAAATGAGCAGTTCTTC. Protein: CASSTTGGPGNEQFF.

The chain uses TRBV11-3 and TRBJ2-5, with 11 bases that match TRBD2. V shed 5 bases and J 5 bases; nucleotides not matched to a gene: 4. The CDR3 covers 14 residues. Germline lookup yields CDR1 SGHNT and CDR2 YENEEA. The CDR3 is CASSPGLAVETQYF. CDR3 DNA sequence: TGTGCCAGCAGCCCGGGACTAGCGGTGGAGACCCAGTACTTC.

Here the CDR3 reads CASSLSRGSHTGELFF. The CDR3 DNA follows: TGTGCCAGCAGCTTATCTCGCGGGAGCCACACCGGGGAGCTGTTTTTT. The chain combines TRBV7-6 with TRBJ2-2, with 7 bases matching TRBD2. This CDR3 has 16 amino acids. The trim removed 2 bases at V and 3 bases at J, leaving 6 bases unmatched. The V gene's germline CDR1 is SGHVS and CDR2 FNYEAQ. The whole variable domain, remainder taken from reference TRBV7-6 and TRBJ2-2, is GAGVSQSPRYKVTKRGQDVALRCDPISGHVSLYWYRQALGQGPEFLTYFNYEAQQDKSGLPNDRFSAERPEGSISTLTIQRTEQRDSAMYRCASSLSRGSHTGELFFGEGSRLTVL.